This T cell receptor beta chain was obtained from a study of blood T cell repertoires in COVID-19. On the study more broadly: Samples of COVID-19 (acute and convalescent) were obtained from the United States, Italy and Spain. In each case, the material was cDNA or gDNA derived from T cells, B-cell-depleted T cells, or PBMCs.

TCRdb's copy holds only in-frame clones and misses some; the assay was immunoSEQ multiplex PCR. The table lists about 370,000 clones, about 89% of them singletons. The CDR3 spans 15 residues. CDR1 and CDR2 (germline): MRHNA, SNTAGT. With 6 bases clipped from V and 8 bases from J, the junction kept 10 bases outside the gene matches. Patients of the Seattle cohort, enrolled during active infection, were followed longitudinally. This sequence originates from a woman under 40 with COVID-19, enrolled during active disease. Specimen: peripheral blood. The rearrangement links TRBV6-4 to TRBJ2-1; 10 bases map to TRBD1. CDR3 bases: TGTGCCAGCAGCCCGGGGACAGGGGCCGAGGATGAGCAGTTCTTC. Encoded protein: CASSPGTGAEDEQFF.